Sequencing of this T cell receptor beta chain was carried out in a study of identical twins. In germline, CDR1 is MNHEY, CDR2 SVGEGT. This CDR3 is built from 16 residues. V lost 5 bases and J 2 bases, leaving 19 bases between the germline ends. TCRdb re-analysed the 5' RACE reads in MiXCR, keeping a single row per CDR3 protein. The sample carries around 220,000 distinct CDR3 sequences, 8% to 11% recorded once. The TCR was taken from a man in his forties or fifties in good health. The sample consisted of memory T cells sorted from blood. This chain joins TRBV6-2 or TRBV6-3 and TRBJ2-7; D is tentatively TRBD1 or TRBD2 (6 bases each). CDR3 coding DNA: TGTGCCAGCAGTGCTATCACCGGGGGCCCTACCTACGAGCAGTACTTC. This codes for CASSAITGGPTYEQYF.